These 19 T cell receptor beta chains originate from one sample sequenced in a study of identical twins. TCRdb called the 5' RACE reads again in MiXCR, with one record for every CDR3 protein. The sample holds roughly 490,000 distinct CDR3 sequences; roughly an eighth are singletons and the top ten take 0.98%. The same sample was also studied in work on yellow fever vaccine responses in identical twins.

The sequencing input was CD4+ T cells sorted from blood. The receptor source for this set is a woman younger than 35 in good health.

This clonotype turned up a few times. The rearrangement uses TRBV18 and TRBJ2-7; D gene ambiguous. The CDR3 extends over 14 amino acids. V was cut by 3 bases and J by 6 bases, with 15 bases left in between. Germline CDR1 is KGHSH and CDR2 is LQKENI. Written as DNA, the CDR3 is TGTGCCAGCTCACCGGACGGACGGGTAGGCGAGCAGTACTTC. Encoded protein: CASSPDGRVGEQYF.

A single count supports this clonotype. The rearrangement uses TRBV18 and TRBJ2-7; tentatively, D is TRBD2 (5 bases). In germline, CDR1 is KGHSH, CDR2 LQKENI. The CDR3 totals 14 residues. The V gene lost 6 bases and the J gene lost 2 bases, with 14 bases spanning the gap. CDR3 sequence (DNA): TGTGCCAGCTCCCGTCGAGCGGAGGCCTACGAGCAGTACTTC. This sequence encodes CASSRRAEAYEQYF.

The chain links TRBV3-1 to TRBJ2-1, with 7 bases aligning to TRBD2. V lost 6 bases, J lost 0 bases, and 8 bases stayed unmatched. CDR3 length: 16 residues. Germline V gene data show CDR1 as LGHDT and CDR2 as YNNKEL (reference sequence). The CDR3, as DNA: TGTGCCAGCAGTCGACTAGCACCGAGCTCCTACAATGAGCAGTTCTTC. Protein sequence: CASSRLAPSSYNEQFF.

The rearrangement links TRBV10-2 to TRBJ2-2; 7 nucleotides agree with TRBD1. V dropped 6 bases and J dropped 0; count of bases not matched to a gene: 4. In germline, CDR1 is WSHSY, CDR2 SAAADI. CDR3 length equals 15 residues. In DNA form, the CDR3 reads TGCGCCAGCAGGCAGACAGGGACGAACACCGGGGAGCTGTTTTTT. It yields the protein CASRQTGTNTGELFF.

This clonotype was observed a handful of times. The chain joins TRBV20-1 to TRBJ2-1, with 10 bases lining up with TRBD2. The germline V gene has CDR1 DFQATT and CDR2 SNEGSKA (reference sequence). The V and J ends lost 2 bases and 4 bases, in that order; junction bases with no gene match: 8. The CDR3 sequence is 16 residues long. This CDR3 is CSARPEGLAAYNEQFF. In nucleotides, the CDR3 is TGCAGTGCTAGACCGGAAGGACTAGCGGCGTACAATGAGCAGTTCTTC.

This clonotype was seen repeatedly, ten times or more. The V and J genes are TRBV29-1 and TRBJ2-3, with 9 positions matching TRBD1. The CDR3 covers 16 residues. CDR1 and CDR2 from the germline V gene are SQVTM and ANQGSEA. V dropped 6 bases and J dropped 1; count of bases not matched to a gene: 11. The CDR3 spells CSVLGTGLVGTDTQYF. CDR3 in DNA: TGCAGCGTCCTCGGGACAGGGTTGGTCGGCACAGATACGCAGTATTTT.

This chain connects TRBV27 to TRBJ1-4; D remains unclear. This CDR3 comprises 14 residues. Germline values: CDR1 MNHEY, CDR2 SMNVEV (reference sequence). V lost 5 bases and J 1 base, leaving 8 bases between the germline ends. The DNA of the CDR3 is TGTGCCAGCAGTCGGTACAGAACTAATGAAAAACTGTTTTTT. Protein product: CASSRYRTNEKLFF.

The gene calls are TRBV10-3 and TRBJ2-5; D unclear. V lost 0 bases, J lost 5 bases, and 4 bases lay in between. The CDR3 contains 12 residues. The germline V gene has CDR1 ENHRY and CDR2 SYGVKD. CDR3 amino acids: CAISESAETQYF. The DNA of the CDR3 is TGTGCCATCAGTGAGTCTGCGGAGACCCAGTACTTC.

This clonotype occurred many times. V is TRBV12-3 or TRBV12-4 and J is TRBJ2-5; D possibly corresponds to TRBD2 (5 bases). V lost 6 bases and J 4 bases, leaving 12 bases between the germline ends. The length of the CDR3 is 13 residues. In DNA form, the CDR3 reads TGTGCCAGCAGCCTGTTCGAGGGAGAGACCCAGTACTTC. Its translation is CASSLFEGETQYF.

The CDR3 DNA follows: TGTGCCAGCAGCTTTTACGGGGGCGAGGAAAAACTGTTTTTT. As protein: CASSFYGGEEKLFF. The gene calls are TRBV7-9 and TRBJ1-4; D is possibly TRBD1 (6 bases). Germline lookup yields CDR1 SEHNR and CDR2 FQNEAQ (reference sequence). This CDR3 has 14 residues. The germline V and J ends were trimmed by 3 bases and 8 bases, with 13 bases remaining between them.

The chain has TRBV2 and TRBJ2-7, with TRBD2 identical over 12 bases. With V trimmed by 6 bases and J by 4 bases, 4 bases remained unmatched. The CDR3 extends over 14 amino acids. The germline V gene has CDR1 SNHLY and CDR2 FYNNEI. The CDR3 reads CASRPGTSGYEQYF. For the CDR3, the DNA is TGTGCCAGCAGACCGGGGACTAGCGGGTACGAGCAGTACTTC.

The chain links TRBV20-1 to TRBJ2-3; weak D call: TRBD2 (5 bases). The germline V and J ends were trimmed by 5 bases and 4 bases, with 19 bases remaining between them. Germline values: CDR1 DFQATT, CDR2 SNEGSKA (reference sequence). This CDR3 comprises 15 residues. The DNA for the CDR3 is TGCAGTGCTTTGGACCCGGGATTGGGAGCAGATACGCAGTATTTT. It yields the protein CSALDPGLGADTQYF.

This chain uses TRBV29-1 with TRBJ2-7; 8 nucleotides match TRBD1. V lost 2 bases, J lost 6 bases, and 6 bases stayed unmatched. The CDR3 has 13 residues. The germline gives CDR1 SQVTM, CDR2 ANQGSEA. The CDR3 loop is CSVEFSGGGEQYF. CDR3 coding DNA: TGCAGCGTTGAATTCTCAGGGGGCGGCGAGCAGTACTTC.

The V gene is TRBV29-1, the J gene TRBJ2-5; the D gene is possibly TRBD1 (7 bases). CDR3 length: 12 residues. V was cut by 4 bases and J by 4 bases, with 10 bases left in between. CDR1 and CDR2 from the germline V gene are SQVTM and ANQGSEA. Written as DNA, the CDR3 is TGCAGCGTTGGACAGGGAGGAGAGACCCAGTACTTC. Translated: CSVGQGGETQYF.

This clonotype was detected only a few times. V is TRBV9 and J is TRBJ1-2; perhaps TRBD1 as D (5 bases). V lost 3 bases and J 3 bases, leaving 12 bases between the germline ends. The CDR3 consists of 14 residues. Per the germline V gene, CDR1 is SGDLS and CDR2 is YYNGEE. CDR3 sequence: CASSARQRDYGYTF. CDR3 in DNA: TGTGCCAGCAGCGCCCGACAGCGTGACTATGGCTACACCTTC.

This clonotype showed up many times. V gene TRBV29-1 combines with J gene TRBJ2-7; TRBD1 aligns across 8 bases. CDR3 length equals 14 residues. The V and J ends lost 6 bases and 7 bases, in that order; junction bases with no gene match: 14. The V gene's germline CDR1 is SQVTM and CDR2 ANQGSEA. The CDR3 DNA reads TGCAGCGTGGCCGGACAGGGTTTATCCACGGAGCAGTACTTC. Protein sequence: CSVAGQGLSTEQYF.

J is TRBJ2-4 and V is TRBV10-2, with a possible D match to TRBD2 (6 bases). CDR1 WSHSY and CDR2 SAAADI come from the germline V gene. V gave up 6 bases and J gave up 2 bases, with 14 bases separating them. CDR3 length equals 15 residues. The DNA for the CDR3 is TGCGCCAGCAGACCGGGGGTATTTACCAAAAACATTCAGTACTTC. It codes for CASRPGVFTKNIQYF.

This clonotype was seen a few times. The chain employs TRBV27 and TRBJ2-1; 10 nucleotides line up with TRBD2. V gave up 4 bases and J gave up 0 bases; unmatched junction bases: 9. This CDR3 contains 18 residues. From germline, CDR1 is MNHEY and CDR2 SMNVEV (reference sequence). In DNA, the CDR3 is TGTGCCAGCAGTTCCCGGGTAGCGGGAGGAAGCTCCTACAATGAGCAGTTCTTC. This gives the protein CASSSRVAGGSSYNEQFF.

The V call is TRBV3-1, the J call TRBJ2-7; D may be TRBD1 (5 bases). Germline CDR1 reads LGHDT; CDR2 reads YNNKEL (reference sequence). Deletions cut 0 bases from V and 4 bases from J, with 13 bases between. The CDR3 is 15 residues long. The CDR3 nucleotides are TGTGCCAGCAGCCAAGAAGAAGGGGCATTTTACGAGCAGTACTTC. It is translated as CASSQEEGAFYEQYF.